The following is a T cell receptor beta chain sequence with its context. Its matching antigen is unknown. This CDR3 is built from 13 residues. Trimming left V 0 bases short and J 5 bases short, with 5 bases between. CDR1 and CDR2 from the germline V gene are LGHNA and YSLEER. One entry per CDR3 protein results from TCRdb running MiXCR on the RT-PCR reads. The table includes around 580,000 distinct CDR3 sequences, around 13% detected once. The entry originates in a study of response to subunit inactivated influenza vaccine. Points from the study as a whole: The authors suggested that few new T cells are recruited per seasonal influenza vaccination.

The V and J genes are TRBV4-3 and TRBJ1-5; D is uncertain. The receptor's source is a man aged 45-65 years who received an inactivated influenza vaccine. Here the sequenced sample was PBMCs from blood, taken roughly 12 days after vaccination. The CDR3 DNA is TGCGCCAGCAGCCAAGATTTGGATCAGCCCCAGCATTTT. Encoded protein: CASSQDLDQPQHF.